This is a list of T cell receptor beta chains from one sample in a study of control samples from healthy donors and cancer patients. Clones were read by immunoSEQ multiplex PCR, and TCRdb kept only the in-frame ones, dropping some. The repertoire holds some 78,000 clones, 85% to 90% seen once, with 7.6% in the top ten. The source material was blood. Every receptor here comes from a woman aged 55-69 years in good health. The CDR3 runs from the conserved cysteine through the conserved F or W. D genes are given only for firm matches. Some rows mark clone size as missing; the rest say once, few, many or name a class of expanded clone.

NA,NA,TRBV4-1,TRBJ2-1,CASSQPRGGASYNEQFF,TGCGCCAGCAGCCAACCTAGGGGGGGGGCCTCCTACAATGAGCAGTTCTTC
NA,NA,TRBV4-1,TRBJ2-7,CASSQDGLAPYEQYF,TGCGCCAGCAGCCAAGATGGCCTAGCTCCCTACGAGCAGTACTTC
many,NA,TRBV4-3,TRBJ2-2,CASSQVVSPAAPTGELFF,TGCGCCAGCAGCCAAGTCGTTAGCCCGGCGGCACCCACCGGGGAGCTGTTTTTT
NA,TRBD1,TRBV29-1,TRBJ1-2,CSVEDRPGGRAGYTF,TGCAGCGTTGAAGATCGGCCAGGGGGGCGCGCTGGCTACACCTTC
NA,NA,TRBV6-2/TRBV6-3,TRBJ1-4,CASSYLEKLFF,TGTGCCAGCAGTTATCTGGAAAAACTGTTTTTT
few,NA,TRBV28,TRBJ1-5,CASSPMRGGLRQPQHF,TGTGCCAGCAGTCCAATGCGGGGAGGGCTTAGACAGCCCCAGCATTTT
NA,NA,TRBV7-2,TRBJ2-2,CASRGPRTTTGELFF,TGTGCCAGCCGGGGACCACGCACAACCACCGGGGAGCTGTTTTTT
NA,TRBD2,TRBV3-1/TRBV3-2,TRBJ2-1,CASSQEAGGGGNEQFF,TGTGCCAGCAGCCAAGAGGCGGGGGGGGGTGGGAATGAGCAGTTCTTC
NA,TRBD1,TRBV7-8,TRBJ1-4,CASSTAPGQNNEKLFF,TGTGCCAGCAGCACGGCACCGGGACAGAATAATGAAAAACTGTTTTTT
NA,NA,TRBV18,TRBJ1-2,CASSPGLGSNYGYTF,TGTGCCAGCTCACCAGGGCTAGGATCTAACTATGGCTACACCTTC
NA,TRBD2,TRBV3-1/TRBV3-2,TRBJ2-5,CASSTRTSGRAQETQYF,TGTGCCAGCAGCACCCGGACTAGCGGGAGGGCCCAGGAGACCCAGTACTTC
NA,TRBD1,TRBV18,TRBJ1-2,CASSRGDREGGYTF,TGTGCCAGCTCACGAGGAGACAGGGAGGGCGGCTACACCTTC
NA,TRBD1,TRBV14,TRBJ1-1,CASQRMGGQGWTEAFF,TGTGCCAGCCAGCGGATGGGGGGACAGGGATGGACTGAAGCTTTCTTT
NA,NA,TRBV11-2,TRBJ2-6,CASSRSAPGANVLTF,TGTGCCAGCAGTAGAAGCGCACCTGGGGCCAACGTCCTGACTTTC
few,NA,TRBV7-9,TRBJ1-2,CASSPQFGYTF,TGTGCCAGCAGCCCCCAGTTTGGCTACACCTTC
NA,NA,TRBV9,TRBJ1-2,CASSRTDDGYTF,TGTGCCAGCAGCAGGACAGATGATGGCTACACCTTC
NA,TRBD2,TRBV7-2,TRBJ2-2,CASSFGGDTGELFF,TGTGCCAGCAGCTTCGGGGGGGACACCGGGGAGCTGTTTTTT
NA,NA,TRBV6-2/TRBV6-3,TRBJ1-5,CASSYSIRGQPQHF,TGTGCCAGCAGTTACTCGATTCGGGGTCAGCCCCAGCATTTT
NA,NA,TRBV5-8,TRBJ1-3,CASSLVHSGNTIYF,TGTGCCAGCAGCTTGGTTCATTCTGGAAACACCATATATTTT
NA,NA,TRBV28,TRBJ2-4,CASSSKNIQYF,TGTGCCAGCAGTTCCAAAAACATTCAGTACTTC
NA,NA,TRBV4-1,TRBJ2-3,CASSQEAAATTDTQYF,TGCGCCAGCAGCCAAGAAGCTGCAGCGACCACAGATACGCAGTATTTT
NA,NA,TRBV7-9,TRBJ1-1,CASSLVWGGSAEAFF,TGTGCCAGCAGCTTAGTCTGGGGTGGGTCCGCTGAAGCTTTCTTT
once,NA,TRBV30,TRBJ1-1,CAWRGGPGGTEAFF,TGTGCCTGGAGGGGGGGCCCGGGGGGAACTGAAGCTTTCTTT
NA,NA,TRBV5-1,TRBJ1-5,CASRPGAASNQPQHF,TGCGCCAGCAGGCCGGGGGCGGCGAGCAATCAGCCCCAGCATTTT
NA,NA,TRBV19,TRBJ2-3,CASSIGKGYNTDTQYF,TGTGCCAGTAGTATAGGTAAAGGATACAACACAGATACGCAGTATTTT
NA,NA,TRBV6-5,TRBJ1-1,CASSPQPNTEAFF,TGTGCCAGCAGCCCGCAACCGAACACTGAAGCTTTCTTT
many,NA,TRBV10-3,TRBJ1-2,CAISGRQAGYGYTF,TGTGCCATCAGTGGACGGCAGGCGGGCTATGGCTACACCTTC
NA,NA,TRBV30,TRBJ1-3,CAWSTPHSGNTIYF,TGTGCCTGGAGTACCCCTCACTCTGGAAACACCATATATTTT
NA,NA,TRBV11-2,TRBJ2-1,CASSPPWSYSYNEQFF,TGTGCCAGCAGCCCCCCGTGGTCCTACTCCTACAATGAGCAGTTCTTC
NA,TRBD1,TRBV27,TRBJ1-6,CASSFIRQGGTPLHF,TGTGCCAGCAGTTTTATCCGACAGGGCGGTACACCCCTCCACTTT
NA,NA,TRBV28,TRBJ2-3,CASAGGISTDTQYF,TGTGCCAGCGCCGGCGGGATTAGCACAGATACGCAGTATTTT
NA,TRBD1,TRBV27,TRBJ1-3,CASSKTGQNLNTIYF,TGTGCCAGCAGTAAGACGGGACAGAATTTAAACACCATATATTTT
NA,NA,TRBV6-5,TRBJ1-5,CASSAVALRDEPQHF,TGTGCCAGCAGCGCCGTGGCACTCCGGGATGAGCCCCAGCATTTT
once,TRBD1,TRBV5-4,TRBJ2-2,CASSLGGTGGYTGELFF,TGTGCCAGCAGCTTGGGGGGGACAGGGGGCTACACCGGGGAGCTGTTTTTT
NA,NA,TRBV18,TRBJ1-2,CASSPRPARRVYGYTF,TGTGCCAGCTCACCGCGGCCTGCAAGACGGGTCTATGGCTACACCTTC
NA,TRBD2,TRBV3-1/TRBV3-2,TRBJ2-7,CASSPSSGTYEQYF,TGTGCCAGCAGCCCATCTAGCGGTACCTACGAGCAGTACTTC
NA,NA,TRBV4-1,TRBJ2-1,CASSQVGSSYNEQFF,TGCGCCAGCAGCCAAGTCGGCAGCTCCTACAATGAGCAGTTCTTC
NA,NA,TRBV20-1,TRBJ1-5,CSASLPAGTGGNQPQHF,TGCAGTGCTAGTCTTCCGGCCGGGACGGGTGGCAATCAGCCCCAGCATTTT
NA,TRBD2,TRBV6-2/TRBV6-3,TRBJ2-7,CASSYSGSPPYEQYF,TGTGCCAGCAGTTATAGCGGGAGCCCCCCCTACGAGCAGTACTTC
few,TRBD2,TRBV10-2,TRBJ2-7,CASSEISGVYEQYF,TGCGCCAGCAGTGAGATTAGCGGGGTCTACGAGCAGTACTTC
NA,NA,TRBV28,TRBJ1-5,CASSNSPGQPQHF,TGTGCCAGCTCGAACTCTCCTGGGCAGCCCCAGCATTTT
once,NA,TRBV6-5,TRBJ2-7,CASRPSSYEQYF,TGTGCCAGCAGGCCATCTTCCTACGAGCAGTACTTC
NA,TRBD1,TRBV7-9,TRBJ1-1,CASSSGQGLYAFF,TGTGCCAGCAGCTCGGGACAGGGTTTATATGCTTTCTTT
NA,TRBD2,TRBV6-5,TRBJ2-1,CATSGGAYNEQFF,TGTGCCACGTCCGGGGGGGCCTACAATGAGCAGTTCTTC
once,TRBD2,TRBV27,TRBJ2-3,CASSLLAGRTDTQYF,TGTGCCAGCAGTTTGCTAGCGGGCCGCACAGATACGCAGTATTTT
NA,NA,TRBV6-5,TRBJ1-6,CASAPPGPRTSPLHF,TGTGCCAGCGCTCCTCCGGGACCTAGAACCTCACCCCTCCACTTT
NA,NA,TRBV6-5,TRBJ1-2,CASSTRGRPYGYTF,TGTGCCAGCAGTACGCGGGGGCGACCTTATGGCTACACCTTC
once,NA,TRBV7-9,TRBJ2-3,CASSLASQGRDTQYF,TGTGCCAGCAGCTTAGCTAGCCAGGGGAGGGATACGCAGTATTTT